The clone carrying this TCR beta chain was detected ten times or more. This sample stems from a study of HIV-infected children after antiretroviral therapy interruption. The treatment was: PENTA 11 planned treatment interruption arm or continuous ART arm. A 3' RACE protocol on RNA, with unique molecular identifiers, produced the TCR library. TCRdb re-called the 3' RACE reads with MiXCR, one entry per CDR3 protein. The data hold 45,000 to 50,000 distinct CDR3 sequences, with 4.3% observed a single time. Trimming removed 5 bases from V and 0 bases from J, with 18 bases in between. Germline V gene lookup returns CDR1 DFQATT and CDR2 SNEGSKA (reference sequence). This CDR3 is built from 16 residues.

This receptor was identified in a pool of human donors with HIV. V is TRBV20-1 and J is TRBJ2-3, with D perhaps being TRBD1 or TRBD2 (5 bases each). Source: CD45RA+ CD4+ T cells from PBMCs, pooled from several time points, taken from a donor given antiretroviral therapy, either interrupted or continuous. The sample's subset: naive CD4+ CD45RA+ CD45RO- T cells. The CDR3 bases are TGCAGTGCTCGCCGTCGTGGGGGAGCTAGCACAGATACGCAGTATTTT. Amino acid sequence: CSARRRGGASTDTQYF.